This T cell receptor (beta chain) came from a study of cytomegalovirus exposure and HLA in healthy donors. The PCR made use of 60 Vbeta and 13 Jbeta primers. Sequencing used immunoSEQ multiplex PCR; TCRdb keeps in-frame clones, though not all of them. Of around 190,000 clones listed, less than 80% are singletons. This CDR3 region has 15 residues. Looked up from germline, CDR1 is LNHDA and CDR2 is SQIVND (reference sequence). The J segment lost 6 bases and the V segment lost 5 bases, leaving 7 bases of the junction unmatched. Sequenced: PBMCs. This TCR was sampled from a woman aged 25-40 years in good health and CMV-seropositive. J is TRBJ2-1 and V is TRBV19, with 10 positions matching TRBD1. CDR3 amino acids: CASSLGQGVTNEQFF. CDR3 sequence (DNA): TGTGCCAGTAGTCTCGGACAGGGGGTCACCAATGAGCAGTTCTTC.